Listed below are T cell receptor beta chains from one sample, sequenced in a study of glioma-infiltrating T cells. MiXCR, run by TCRdb on the multiplex PCR reads, gives a single entry per CDR3 protein. The sample lists roughly 130,000 distinct CDR3 sequences, 24% seen once, with around 28% in the top ten. The sequenced material came from glioma tissue, nonneoplastic brain tissue, or PBMCs (not recorded which). The receptors shown here come from a human donor with low-grade glioma or glioblastoma, undergoing nonglioma brain surgery, or in good health (not recorded which). CDR3s include the opening cysteine and the closing phenylalanine or tryptophan. D genes are given only for firm matches. For some rows the clone size is stated as once, few or many, or as a class when expanded; others skip it.

>TRBV10-2|-|TRBJ1-1|-
CASSSAQEAFF
TGCGCCAGCAGTTCAGCCCAGGAAGCTTTCTTT
>TRBV19|few|TRBJ1-2|-
CASSAPAHDPGGYTF
TGTGCCAGTAGTGCCCCCGCGCATGATCCGGGAGGCTACACCTTC
>TRBV11-2|few|TRBJ2-5|-
CASSLVEMKTQYF
TGTGCCAGCAGCTTAGTTGAGATGAAGACCCAGTACTTC
>TRBV20-1|many|TRBJ1-5|-
CSARDPGGSNQPQHF
TGCAGTGCTAGAGATCCGGGGGGGAGCAATCAGCCCCAGCATTTT
>TRBV7-9|-|TRBJ2-5|TRBD1
CASSTSAGTGGSETQYF
TGTGCCAGCAGCACAAGTGCCGGGACAGGGGGCTCTGAGACCCAGTACTTC
>TRBV25-1|few|TRBJ2-5|TRBD1
CASSEPGTGRETQYF
TGTGCCAGCAGTGAGCCCGGGACAGGACGAGAGACCCAGTACTTC
>TRBV20-1|few|TRBJ1-5|TRBD1
CSAKQGEPQHF
TGCAGTGCCAAACAGGGGGAACCCCAGCATTTT
>TRBV5-1|-|TRBJ2-3|TRBD2
CASSPYRTSGESTDTQYF
TGCGCCAGCAGCCCCTACCGCACTAGCGGGGAGAGCACAGATACGCAGTATTTT
>TRBV7-9|few|TRBJ2-3|TRBD1
CASSSPPEDRVADTQYF
TGTGCCAGCAGCTCGCCACCGGAGGACAGGGTAGCAGATACGCAGTATTTT
>TRBV7-2|-|TRBJ2-5|TRBD1
CASSLDRGHGETQYF
TGTGCCAGCAGCTTAGACAGGGGGCACGGGGAGACCCAGTACTTC
>TRBV3-1|-|TRBJ2-1|-
CASSPSRGTLYNEQFF
TGTGCCAGCAGCCCCTCGAGGGGGACTCTTTACAATGAGCAGTTCTTC
>TRBV15|many|TRBJ2-4|-
CATKGPSQNIQYF
TGTGCCACCAAGGGGCCTAGCCAAAACATTCAGTACTTC
>TRBV6-2/TRBV6-3|-|TRBJ1-1|TRBD1
CASSSRTGADTEAFF
TGTGCCAGCAGCTCCCGGACAGGAGCGGACACTGAAGCTTTCTTT
>TRBV20-1|many|TRBJ1-1|-
CSAKRQGLRDTEAFF
TGCAGTGCTAAGAGGCAGGGGTTGCGTGACACTGAAGCTTTCTTT
>TRBV20-1|few|TRBJ1-2|TRBD1
CSAGSGTGGMYGYTF
TGCAGTGCTGGGTCCGGGACAGGGGGCATGTATGGCTACACCTTC
>TRBV20-1|medium-sized|TRBJ1-3|TRBD1
CSAGTGRRNTIYF
TGCAGTGCAGGGACAGGGCGTCGAAACACCATATATTTT
>TRBV18|-|TRBJ1-1|-
CASSGQRMDTEAFF
TGTGCCAGCTCCGGACAGAGGATGGACACTGAAGCTTTCTTT
>TRBV19|-|TRBJ1-5|TRBD1
CASTGTDNQPQHF
TGTGCCAGTACCGGGACAGACAATCAGCCCCAGCATTTT
>TRBV2|-|TRBJ2-1|-
CASSVVSYNEQFF
TGTGCCAGCAGCGTGGTTTCCTACAATGAGCAGTTCTTC
>TRBV4-2|-|TRBJ1-1|TRBD1
CASSQDRRQGAWTEAFF
TGTGCCAGCAGCCAAGATAGGAGACAGGGGGCCTGGACTGAAGCTTTCTTT
>TRBV2|few|TRBJ2-2|TRBD2
CASSGFLFRTSFNTGELFF
TGTGCCAGCAGCGGATTTCTATTTAGGACTAGCTTTAACACCGGGGAGCTGTTTTTT
>TRBV12-3/TRBV12-4|-|TRBJ1-5|-
CASSLRRGTQPQHF
TGTGCCAGCAGTCTTAGAAGGGGGACTCAGCCCCAGCATTTT
>TRBV27|many|TRBJ1-4|-
CASSLTRYEKLFF
TGTGCCAGCAGCCTTACTAGATATGAAAAACTGTTTTTT
>TRBV19|many|TRBJ1-5|-
CASSILAGNSNQPQHF
TGTGCCAGTAGTATATTGGCAGGGAATAGCAATCAGCCCCAGCATTTT
>TRBV12-3/TRBV12-4|-|TRBJ2-1|-
CASSPVPHNNEQFF
TGTGCCAGCAGCCCTGTTCCCCACAACAATGAGCAGTTCTTC
>TRBV7-2|many|TRBJ2-5|-
CASSLLTIKETQYF
TGTGCCAGCAGCTTATTGACAATCAAAGAGACCCAGTACTTC
>TRBV12-3/TRBV12-4|-|TRBJ2-1|TRBD2
CASSVPGLANYNEQLF
TGTGCCAGCAGTGTACCGGGACTAGCGAACTACAATGAGCAGCTCTTC
>TRBV3-1|-|TRBJ1-2|TRBD1
CASSHDTGGHGYTF
TGTGCCAGCAGCCATGATACAGGGGGCCATGGCTACACCTTC
>TRBV6-5|once|TRBJ2-1|-
CAYRQGYNEQFF
TGTGCCTACAGGCAGGGCTACAATGAGCAGTTCTTC
>TRBV4-1|-|TRBJ2-1|TRBD2
CASSQDGLAGGNRVDEQFF
TGCGCCAGCAGCCAAGACGGACTAGCGGGGGGGAATAGAGTCGATGAGCAGTTCTTC
>TRBV10-3|few|TRBJ2-1|-
CAISGKSSYNEQFF
TGTGCCATCAGTGGAAAGAGCTCCTACAATGAGCAGTTCTTC
>TRBV6-6|few|TRBJ1-1|TRBD1
CASSYTYRTGGQLEAFF
TGTGCCAGCAGTTACACCTACCGGACAGGGGGCCAACTTGAAGCTTTCTTT
>TRBV6-2/TRBV6-3|-|TRBJ2-1|-
CASSTAWYSYNEQFF
TGTGCCAGCAGCACGGCCTGGTATTCCTACAATGAGCAGTTCTTC
>TRBV11-2|few|TRBJ2-3|-
CASSLLWESTDTQYF
TGTGCCAGCAGCTTATTATGGGAGAGCACAGATACGCAGTATTTT
>TRBV7-2|few|TRBJ1-4|TRBD1
CASSRDRGNEKLFF
TGTGCCAGCAGCCGCGACAGGGGTAACGAAAAACTGTTTTTT
>TRBV20-1|few|TRBJ2-2|TRBD2
CSARDGASGETGELFF
TGCAGTGCTAGAGATGGGGCTAGCGGGGAGACCGGGGAGCTGTTTTTT
>TRBV27|many|TRBJ2-3|-
CASSSDYRASTDTQYF
TGTGCCAGCAGTTCAGATTATAGGGCTAGCACAGATACGCAGTATTTT
>TRBV20-1|-|TRBJ2-1|TRBD1
CSAQDRGTYNEQFF
TGCAGTGCCCAGGACAGGGGAACCTACAATGAGCAGTTCTTC
>TRBV20-1|few|TRBJ2-3|-
CSATKGGGADTQYF
TGCAGTGCTACCAAGGGGGGGGGTGCAGATACGCAGTATTTT
>TRBV7-2|few|TRBJ2-6|-
CASSLSQGISSGANVLTF
TGTGCCAGCAGCTTATCACAGGGTATATCTTCTGGGGCCAACGTCCTGACTTTC
>TRBV15|many|TRBJ2-4|-
CATSRDHGPIQYF
TGTGCCACCAGCAGAGATCACGGGCCCATTCAGTACTTC
>TRBV20-1|-|TRBJ2-1|-
CSARAFDRSGGGETQFF
TGCAGTGCTAGAGCATTTGACCGGTCAGGGGGAGGAGAGACCCAGTTCTTC
>TRBV24-1|few|TRBJ2-5|-
CATSTPGQETQYF
TGTGCCACCAGTACGCCGGGGCAAGAGACCCAGTACTTC
>TRBV20-1|-|TRBJ2-3|TRBD2
CSPWGTSVTDTQYF
TGCAGCCCATGGGGGACTAGCGTCACAGATACGCAGTATTTT